Below, one T cell receptor beta chain is given with its context. As yet, its antigen is unknown. These data are taken from a study of response to subunit inactivated influenza vaccine. Whole-study findings and limits: Authors suggested few new T cells are recruited by each seasonal influenza vaccination.

TCRdb fed the RT-PCR reads into MiXCR, producing one record per CDR3 protein. There are hundreds of thousands of distinct CDR3 sequences in the sample; approximately 14% occur only once, and around 6.5% lies in the top ten. The CDR3 sequence is 16 residues long. Trimming cost V 1 base and J 3 bases, with 14 bases left between them. Per the germline V gene, CDR1 is SGHRS and CDR2 is YFSETQ. The sample here was PBMCs from blood, taken 14 to 15 days before vaccination. The chain recombines TRBV5-1 with TRBJ2-1; D may be TRBD2 (7 bases). The source is a man aged 45-60 years who received an inactivated influenza vaccine. CDR3 coding DNA: TGCGCCAGCAGCTTGACCGCGGGGGCCAACTACAATGAGCAGTTCTTC. Amino acids: CASSLTAGANYNEQFF. Based on the CDR3 plus reference TRBV5-1 and TRBJ2-1, the full variable domain is KAGVTQTPRYLIKTRGQQVTLSCSPISGHRSVSWYQQTPGQGLQFLFEYFSETQRNKGNFPGRFSGRQFSNSRSEMNVSTLELGDSALYLCASSLTAGANYNEQFFGPGTRLTVL.